The clone carrying this TCR beta chain was observed a handful of times. Its antigen remains unidentified. The sample is drawn from a study of CD8 T cells in ankylosing spondylitis. Findings of the study overall: From matched ankylosing spondylitis synovial fluid, disease-linked clones were reportedly recovered at significantly enriched levels. What seemed typical of ankylosing spondylitis blood was a TCR beta motif built from several highly homologous variants. The disease-linked clones had a CD8+ phenotype and low blood frequencies.

Each TCR beta library was made by quantitative 5'-RACE that incorporated molecular barcodes. MiXCR, run by TCRdb on the 5' RACE reads, gives a single entry per CDR3 protein. This sample carries approximately 440,000 distinct CDR3 sequences, approximately 17% of them seen once, and the ten largest clones take 0.85% to 1.3%. The V gene lost 5 bases and the J gene lost 6 bases, with 8 bases spanning the gap. This CDR3 is built from 11 residues. The TCR sequence derives from a male donor with ankylosing spondylitis. V is TRBV12-3 or TRBV12-4 and J is TRBJ2-7; D gene unclear. Sequencing was done on a sample of blood, either unsorted or a sorted T cell fraction (not recorded which). The CDR3 DNA sequence: TGTGCCAGCAGTGGGCCCGGCGAGCAGTACTTC. It codes for CASSGPGEQYF.